This T cell receptor beta chain was found in a study of shared clonotypes between healthy human individuals. For the study at large: The study drew on two women and a few men aged 18 to 49 as donors.

The repertoire was sequenced with immunoSEQ multiplex PCR; TCRdb's copy has only in-frame clones and lacks some. Of about 1.1 million clones in the sample, approximately 80% were seen once. CDR1 and CDR2 (germline): MDHEN, SYDVKM. V lost 8 bases to trimming and J lost 5 bases, with 9 bases between them. This CDR3 region has 11 residues. Concerning this clone itself: Its specificity is unknown.

Study-level points and caveats: Among donors, clonotype sharing was expected to be affected by sequencing depth. Larger estimated richness was generally seen in naive subsets than in memory subsets.

Source material: memory CD4+ T cells from PBMCs. Subset meaning: CD45RA-negative fraction. The clonotype was recovered from a man aged 18 to 30 in good health. Some clones in this sample may be carry-over from other donors' samples. This chain connects TRBV28 to TRBJ1-2, with a tentative D call TRBD1 (5 bases). The CDR3 DNA reads TGTGCCAGCTCCGGGACTTATGGCTACACCTTC. Protein: CASSGTYGYTF.